A selection of T cell receptor beta chains follows, all from one sample in a study of T cell repertoires in cytomegalovirus infection. TCRdb re-called the reads with MiXCR, one entry per CDR3 protein. The data hold some 180,000 distinct CDR3 sequences, with less than 9.5% observed a single time. Sequencing was carried out using PBMCs. Source of these receptors: a human donor in good health (CMV status not recorded). Some clones in this sample may be carry-over from other donors' samples. CDR3s include the opening cysteine and the closing phenylalanine or tryptophan. The order of the fields is V gene, D gene, clone size, J gene, CDR3 DNA, CDR3 protein. The D gene is left open where the match is weak. Clone size appears in some rows only: once, few, many, or a class for an expanded clone.

v_call: TRBV7-9; d_call: TRBD2; clone_size: few; j_call: TRBJ2-5; cdr3_nt: TGTGCCAGCAGCGTACTAGCGGGGGTAGAGACCCAGTACTTC; cdr3_aa: CASSVLAGVETQYF
v_call: TRBV28; d_call: .; clone_size: .; j_call: TRBJ1-1; cdr3_nt: TGTGCCAGCAGTTTATATCTGATGAACACTGAAGCTTTCTTT; cdr3_aa: CASSLYLMNTEAFF
v_call: TRBV3-1; d_call: TRBD1; clone_size: few; j_call: TRBJ1-4; cdr3_nt: TGTGCCAGCAGCGATTGGGACAGGGGTGAAAAACTGTTTTTT; cdr3_aa: CASSDWDRGEKLFF
v_call: TRBV20-1; d_call: TRBD2; clone_size: few; j_call: TRBJ2-1; cdr3_nt: TGCAGTGCTCTCGGGACTAGCGGGATCAGCTCCTACAATGAGCAGTTCTTC; cdr3_aa: CSALGTSGISSYNEQFF
v_call: TRBV10-3; d_call: .; clone_size: few; j_call: TRBJ1-1; cdr3_nt: TGTGCCATCAGCCGGGCCCAGGGGAACACTGAAGCTTTCTTT; cdr3_aa: CAISRAQGNTEAFF
v_call: TRBV2; d_call: TRBD1; clone_size: .; j_call: TRBJ1-3; cdr3_nt: TGTGCCAGCATCAGGGGGCTTGGAAACACCATATATTTT; cdr3_aa: CASIRGLGNTIYF
v_call: TRBV2; d_call: .; clone_size: many; j_call: TRBJ1-1; cdr3_nt: TGTGCCCTCTCAAGCGGAGATAACACTGAAGCTTTCTTT; cdr3_aa: CALSSGDNTEAFF
v_call: TRBV12-3/TRBV12-4; d_call: TRBD2; clone_size: .; j_call: TRBJ2-7; cdr3_nt: TGTGCCAGCAGTTCCCGACTAGCGGGAGGGTCCTACTCCTACGAGCAGTACTTC; cdr3_aa: CASSSRLAGGSYSYEQYF
v_call: TRBV28; d_call: .; clone_size: many; j_call: TRBJ1-3; cdr3_nt: TGTGCCAGCACAGAAACGTGGGACACCATATATTTT; cdr3_aa: CASTETWDTIYF
v_call: TRBV7-2; d_call: TRBD1; clone_size: many; j_call: TRBJ1-5; cdr3_nt: TGTGCCAGCAGCCCGACAGGGGTTCAGCCCCAGCATTTT; cdr3_aa: CASSPTGVQPQHF
v_call: TRBV7-3; d_call: .; clone_size: once; j_call: TRBJ2-7; cdr3_nt: TGTGCCAGCAGCTCCCACCCCATGGAGCACCTCACCAACGAGCAGTACTTC; cdr3_aa: CASSSHPMEHLTNEQYF
v_call: TRBV7-8; d_call: TRBD1; clone_size: many; j_call: TRBJ1-1; cdr3_nt: TGTGCCAGCAGCCCCTACGACAGGGCGGACACTGAAGCTTTCTTT; cdr3_aa: CASSPYDRADTEAFF
v_call: TRBV27; d_call: TRBD2; clone_size: many; j_call: TRBJ2-7; cdr3_nt: TGTGCCAGCAGTCTTCCGGGGGGAGCCTACGAGCAGTACTTC; cdr3_aa: CASSLPGGAYEQYF
v_call: TRBV5-6; d_call: TRBD1; clone_size: .; j_call: TRBJ1-5; cdr3_nt: TGTGCCAGCAGCTTGGCCAGTGTCGAAGGGGGCCGGCTCAATCAGCCCCAGCATTTT; cdr3_aa: CASSLASVEGGRLNQPQHF
v_call: TRBV7-2; d_call: .; clone_size: medium-sized; j_call: TRBJ1-1; cdr3_nt: TGTGCCAGCAGCTTAAGTAAGGCGAACACTGAAGCTTTCTTT; cdr3_aa: CASSLSKANTEAFF
v_call: TRBV28; d_call: .; clone_size: many; j_call: TRBJ1-3; cdr3_nt: TGTGCCAGCAGCTTTAGGGGGGGAGGAAACACCATATATTTT; cdr3_aa: CASSFRGGGNTIYF
v_call: TRBV7-3; d_call: .; clone_size: many; j_call: TRBJ2-1; cdr3_nt: TGTGCCAGCAGCTTAGAGGGTGAGCAGTTCTTC; cdr3_aa: CASSLEGEQFF
v_call: TRBV7-2; d_call: TRBD1; clone_size: many; j_call: TRBJ1-2; cdr3_nt: TGTGCCAGCAGCTCCGGACAGGGGCCTTACGGAGGCTACACCTTC; cdr3_aa: CASSSGQGPYGGYTF
v_call: TRBV7-8; d_call: .; clone_size: .; j_call: TRBJ2-1; cdr3_nt: TGTGCCAGCAGCTTAAAACCCCTCTCGACCGGAGATCATGAGCAGTTCTTC; cdr3_aa: CASSLKPLSTGDHEQFF
v_call: TRBV7-9; d_call: TRBD1; clone_size: few; j_call: TRBJ2-1; cdr3_nt: TGTGCCAGCAGCCAGCCGGGACAGGGAAAACTAGGAAATGAGCAGTTCTTC; cdr3_aa: CASSQPGQGKLGNEQFF
v_call: TRBV2; d_call: TRBD1; clone_size: few; j_call: TRBJ2-7; cdr3_nt: TGTGCCAGCAGTGTGGACAGGGCAGTAAGCGAGCAGTACTTC; cdr3_aa: CASSVDRAVSEQYF
v_call: TRBV6-6; d_call: .; clone_size: few; j_call: TRBJ1-3; cdr3_nt: TGTGCCAGCAGCCGACAGCTCTCTGGAAACACCATATATTTT; cdr3_aa: CASSRQLSGNTIYF
v_call: TRBV20-1; d_call: .; clone_size: few; j_call: TRBJ2-3; cdr3_nt: TGCAGTGCTAGAGTATCGGGGGCCACAGATACGCAGTATTTT; cdr3_aa: CSARVSGATDTQYF
v_call: TRBV24-1; d_call: .; clone_size: few; j_call: TRBJ1-2; cdr3_nt: TGTGCCACCAGTGCGGGGAAAGGGGTCAATGGCTACACCTTC; cdr3_aa: CATSAGKGVNGYTF
v_call: TRBV29-1; d_call: TRBD1; clone_size: few; j_call: TRBJ1-1; cdr3_nt: TGCAGCGCGTGGCCAGGGGGGGGTTTAGCTTTCTTT; cdr3_aa: CSAWPGGGLAFF
v_call: TRBV19; d_call: .; clone_size: .; j_call: TRBJ2-2; cdr3_nt: TGTGCCAGTAGTAAGGCATGGGGTGCGAACACCGGGGAGCTGTTTTTT; cdr3_aa: CASSKAWGANTGELFF
v_call: TRBV15; d_call: TRBD1; clone_size: many; j_call: TRBJ2-7; cdr3_nt: TGTGCCACCAGCGCTGGGACAGGCGTCTACGAGCAGTACTTC; cdr3_aa: CATSAGTGVYEQYF
v_call: TRBV6-2/TRBV6-3; d_call: .; clone_size: .; j_call: TRBJ1-2; cdr3_nt: TGTGCCAGCAGTTACAACAGGGAAGGCTATGGCTACACCTTC; cdr3_aa: CASSYNREGYGYTF
v_call: TRBV7-9; d_call: .; clone_size: .; j_call: TRBJ2-7; cdr3_nt: TGTGCCAGCAGCCCCCCCTCGCCCTACGAGCAGTACTTC; cdr3_aa: CASSPPSPYEQYF
v_call: TRBV7-2; d_call: TRBD2; clone_size: many; j_call: TRBJ2-5; cdr3_nt: TGTGCCAGCACCGGGGGACTAGCGAGACTGGGGGAGACCCAGTACTTC; cdr3_aa: CASTGGLARLGETQYF
v_call: TRBV7-2; d_call: TRBD1; clone_size: many; j_call: TRBJ1-6; cdr3_nt: TGTGCCAGCAGCCATCGGACAGGTTCGAGGTCGCCCCTCCACTTT; cdr3_aa: CASSHRTGSRSPLHF
v_call: TRBV25-1; d_call: .; clone_size: many; j_call: TRBJ1-6; cdr3_nt: TGTGCCAGCAGACCTAACAGGGTCTATAATTCACCCCTCCACTTT; cdr3_aa: CASRPNRVYNSPLHF
v_call: TRBV7-2; d_call: TRBD1; clone_size: many; j_call: TRBJ1-5; cdr3_nt: TGTGCCAGCAGCCCCGACAGGGCTTCTGTTCAGCCCCAGCATTTT; cdr3_aa: CASSPDRASVQPQHF
v_call: TRBV7-6; d_call: TRBD1; clone_size: few; j_call: TRBJ2-3; cdr3_nt: TGTGCCAGCAGCTCCTACCGGACCCCGACAGGGTTGGCAGATACGCAGTATTTT; cdr3_aa: CASSSYRTPTGLADTQYF
v_call: TRBV7-9; d_call: .; clone_size: many; j_call: TRBJ2-3; cdr3_nt: TGTGCCAGCAGCTTAAACGGGGTCGGCACAGATACGCAGTATTTT; cdr3_aa: CASSLNGVGTDTQYF
v_call: TRBV29-1; d_call: .; clone_size: few; j_call: TRBJ2-6; cdr3_nt: TGCAGCGTTGCCGCAGGCCAGGCCAACGTCCTGACTTTC; cdr3_aa: CSVAAGQANVLTF
v_call: TRBV2; d_call: .; clone_size: few; j_call: TRBJ2-2; cdr3_nt: TGTGCCAGCAGTAAAGGCAGGGGAGGAACCGGGGAGCTGTTTTTT; cdr3_aa: CASSKGRGGTGELFF
v_call: TRBV7-2; d_call: TRBD2; clone_size: many; j_call: TRBJ2-1; cdr3_nt: TGTGCCAGCAGCTTAGCGGGAGGGGTCTATGAGCAGTTCTTC; cdr3_aa: CASSLAGGVYEQFF
v_call: TRBV7-9; d_call: TRBD1; clone_size: many; j_call: TRBJ1-4; cdr3_nt: TGTGCCAGCAGCACCGGGACAGACGCAACTAATGAAAAACTGTTTTTT; cdr3_aa: CASSTGTDATNEKLFF
v_call: TRBV7-4; d_call: TRBD2; clone_size: .; j_call: TRBJ2-5; cdr3_nt: TGTGCCAGCCGAGGGTCCCCCGGGACTAGCGGGGACACCCAGTACTTC; cdr3_aa: CASRGSPGTSGDTQYF
v_call: TRBV7-9; d_call: .; clone_size: .; j_call: TRBJ1-1; cdr3_nt: TGTGCCAGCAAGGAGGGTGAAGCTTTCTTT; cdr3_aa: CASKEGEAFF
v_call: TRBV9; d_call: TRBD2; clone_size: .; j_call: TRBJ2-1; cdr3_nt: TGTGCCAGCAGCGCCAGCGGGATTCCCTACAATGAGCAGTTCTTC; cdr3_aa: CASSASGIPYNEQFF
v_call: TRBV5-4; d_call: .; clone_size: few; j_call: TRBJ1-3; cdr3_nt: TGTGCCAGCAGCTTGGAACAGGTCCGAAACACCATATATTTT; cdr3_aa: CASSLEQVRNTIYF
v_call: TRBV20-1; d_call: .; clone_size: many; j_call: TRBJ1-2; cdr3_nt: TGCAGTGCTCCGATCCAGGACACGAATGGCTACACCTTC; cdr3_aa: CSAPIQDTNGYTF
v_call: TRBV23-1; d_call: .; clone_size: .; j_call: TRBJ2-1; cdr3_nt: TGCGCCAGCAGTCAATCCTACCATCACGAGCTTTCGTATTTTAGGGTGCAGTTCTTC; cdr3_aa: CASSQSYHHELSYFRVQFF
v_call: TRBV25-1; d_call: .; clone_size: few; j_call: TRBJ1-1; cdr3_nt: TGTGCCAGCAGTGAATCTTCGAACACTGAAGCTTTCTTT; cdr3_aa: CASSESSNTEAFF
v_call: TRBV20-1; d_call: TRBD1; clone_size: .; j_call: TRBJ1-2; cdr3_nt: TGCAGTGCTAAGCTGGACAGGGAGACTAGGGGCTACACCTTC; cdr3_aa: CSAKLDRETRGYTF
v_call: TRBV29-1; d_call: .; clone_size: .; j_call: TRBJ1-3; cdr3_nt: TGCAGCGGCCGTACCCCAGCGTCTGGAAACACCATATATTTT; cdr3_aa: CSGRTPASGNTIYF
v_call: TRBV4-2; d_call: TRBD2; clone_size: many; j_call: TRBJ2-2; cdr3_nt: TGTGCCAGCAGCCAAGGACTAGCGGGGGGAAAAACCGGGGAGCTGTTTTTT; cdr3_aa: CASSQGLAGGKTGELFF
v_call: TRBV7-7; d_call: .; clone_size: many; j_call: TRBJ2-1; cdr3_nt: TGTGCTAGCAGCCGGGCCTCACGCGGAGAGCAGTTCTTC; cdr3_aa: CASSRASRGEQFF
v_call: TRBV7-6; d_call: .; clone_size: many; j_call: TRBJ2-5; cdr3_nt: TGTGCCAGCAGCTTAGACAGCCCCCAAGAGACCCAGTACTTC; cdr3_aa: CASSLDSPQETQYF
v_call: TRBV7-8; d_call: TRBD2; clone_size: many; j_call: TRBJ2-7; cdr3_nt: TGTGCCAGCAGGGAACGACTAGCGGCCGAGCAGTACTTC; cdr3_aa: CASRERLAAEQYF
v_call: TRBV24-1; d_call: TRBD2; clone_size: few; j_call: TRBJ2-1; cdr3_nt: TGTGCCACCAGTGATTTAACGGGGGGGGCCTACAATGAGCAGTTCTTC; cdr3_aa: CATSDLTGGAYNEQFF
v_call: TRBV9; d_call: TRBD1; clone_size: .; j_call: TRBJ2-6; cdr3_nt: TGTGCCAGCAGCCCAGGGGGTAGCCCCTCTGGGGCCAACGTCCTGACTTTC; cdr3_aa: CASSPGGSPSGANVLTF
v_call: TRBV28; d_call: .; clone_size: .; j_call: TRBJ2-2; cdr3_nt: TGTGCCAGTTGGGTTGGGGCCGGGGAGCTGTTTTTT; cdr3_aa: CASWVGAGELFF
v_call: TRBV7-8; d_call: .; clone_size: many; j_call: TRBJ1-1; cdr3_nt: TGTGCCAGCAGCGCCTTCACAGGCAGGAACACTGAAGCTTTCTTT; cdr3_aa: CASSAFTGRNTEAFF
v_call: TRBV11-2; d_call: .; clone_size: many; j_call: TRBJ2-3; cdr3_nt: TGTGCCAGCAGCCGAGTCGCGGCTAGCACAGATACGCAGTATTTT; cdr3_aa: CASSRVAASTDTQYF